This TCR beta chain is from a study of T cell responses to AZD1222 COVID-19 vaccine. Across the whole study: Timing groups of about 4 and about 12 weeks for second doses were pooled.

V was shortened by 0 bases and J by 5 bases, with 13 bases between the two germline ends. There are 15 residues in the CDR3. CDR1 is MNHEY, CDR2 SVGAGI, per germline. Generated by immunoSEQ multiplex PCR, the TCRdb table keeps only in-frame clones and is missing some. The table shows some 130,000 clones, with about 87% occurring only once. The TCR originated in an adult in good health. The sample in question was peripheral blood, obtained on day 0 of AZD1222 vaccination. The V and J genes are TRBV6-5 and TRBJ1-1, with D maybe TRBD1 (5 bases). The CDR3 bases are TGTGCCAGCAGTTACTCGGGGGGTTTGAGGACTGAAGCTTTCTTT. As protein: CASSYSGGLRTEAFF.